The 4 T cell receptor beta chains below come from one sample, sequenced in a study of cytomegalovirus exposure and HLA in healthy donors (dated by TCRdb to the late 2010s). The library was produced with the immunoSEQ multiplex PCR assay. A mixture of 60 forward primers for TCR Vbeta segments and 13 reverse primers for TCR Jbeta segments was used in the multiplex PCR. Not all clones reach the TCRdb copy of this immuneACCESS table, which keeps in-frame sequences only. Checked studies attribute under half of the gap to unresolved V genes and leave the rest unexplained. The sample yields 150,000 to 200,000 clones; roughly four fifths were counted once. The top ten clonotypes cover more than 2% of the sample. The sample comprised PBMCs. The receptors derive from a woman in her 30s in good health and CMV-seropositive.

Remarks on this clone: A read error may account for a junction end that differs from germline. The rearrangement links TRBV19 to TRBJ2-5; no definite D call. The CDR3 has 14 residues. Germline CDR1 is LNHDA and CDR2 is SQIVND (reference sequence). CDR3 nucleotides: TGTGCCAGTAGTATAAGACACCCTACGTTGGTGATTAACTTC. Translation: CASSIRHPTLVINF.

This clone was detected a few times. V is TRBV2 and J is TRBJ2-3; 13 nucleotides align to TRBD2. CDR1 and CDR2 from the germline V gene are SNHLY and FYNNEI. The CDR3 contains 17 residues. The V and J ends lost 5 bases and 1 base, in that order; junction bases with no gene match: 6. CDR3 residues: CASSSVGTSGGTDTQYF. The CDR3 nucleotides are TGTGCCAGCAGTAGCGTTGGGACTAGCGGGGGCACAGATACGCAGTATTTT.

There are a few counts of this clone. The junction departs from the called germline gene at one end, perhaps through a read error. CDR3: CASSPLGFGDNEQFF. CDR3 DNA sequence: TGTGCCAGCTCACCACTCGGTTTTGGGGACAACGAGCAGTTCTTC. J is TRBJ2-1 and V is TRBV18; D might be TRBD1 (6 bases). The CDR3 covers 15 residues. The V gene's germline CDR1 is KGHSH and CDR2 LQKENI.

The V and J genes are TRBV7-2 and TRBJ1-4; 7 positions agree with TRBD1. Germline V gene lookup returns CDR1 SGHTA and CDR2 FQGNSA. J lost 3 bases, V lost 4 bases, and 8 bases had no gene match. CDR3 length: 16 residues. CDR3 sequence reads: CASSSTGTAANEKLFF. The CDR3 DNA reads as TGTGCCAGCAGCTCGACAGGGACTGCGGCTAATGAAAAACTGTTTTTT.